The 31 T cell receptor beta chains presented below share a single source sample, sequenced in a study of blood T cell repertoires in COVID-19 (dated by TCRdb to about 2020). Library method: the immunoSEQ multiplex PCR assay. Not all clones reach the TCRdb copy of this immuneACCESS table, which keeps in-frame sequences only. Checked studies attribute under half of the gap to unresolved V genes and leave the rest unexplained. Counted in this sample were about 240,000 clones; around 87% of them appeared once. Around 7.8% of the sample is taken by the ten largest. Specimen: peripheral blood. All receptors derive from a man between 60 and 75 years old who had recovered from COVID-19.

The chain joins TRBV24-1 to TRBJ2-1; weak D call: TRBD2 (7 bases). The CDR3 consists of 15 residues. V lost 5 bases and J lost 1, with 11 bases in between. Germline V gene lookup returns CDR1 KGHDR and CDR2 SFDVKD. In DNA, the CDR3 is TGTGCCACCAGTGTCGGGGGGCTTTCCTACAATGAGCAGTTCTTC. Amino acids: CATSVGGLSYNEQFF.

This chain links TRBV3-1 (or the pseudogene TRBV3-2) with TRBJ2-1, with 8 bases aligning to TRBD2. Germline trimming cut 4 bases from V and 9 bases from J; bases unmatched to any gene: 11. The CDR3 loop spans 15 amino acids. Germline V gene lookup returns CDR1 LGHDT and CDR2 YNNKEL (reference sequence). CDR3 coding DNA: TGTGCCAGCAGCCGAGACGGGGGGGCTTATGGTGAGCAGTTCTTC. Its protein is CASSRDGGAYGEQFF.

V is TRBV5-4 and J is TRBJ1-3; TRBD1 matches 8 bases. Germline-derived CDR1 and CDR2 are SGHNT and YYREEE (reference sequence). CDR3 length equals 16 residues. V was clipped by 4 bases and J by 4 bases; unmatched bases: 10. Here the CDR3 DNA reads TGTGCCAGCAGCCTAACGCCCGGGACAGGCGGAAACACCATATATTTT. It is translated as CASSLTPGTGGNTIYF.

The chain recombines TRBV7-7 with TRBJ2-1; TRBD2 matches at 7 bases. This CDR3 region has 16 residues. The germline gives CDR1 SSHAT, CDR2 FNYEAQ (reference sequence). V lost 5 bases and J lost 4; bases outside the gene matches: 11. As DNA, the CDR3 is TGTGCCAGCAGCCTACGAACTAGCGCATATTACAATGAGCAGTTCTTC. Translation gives CASSLRTSAYYNEQFF.

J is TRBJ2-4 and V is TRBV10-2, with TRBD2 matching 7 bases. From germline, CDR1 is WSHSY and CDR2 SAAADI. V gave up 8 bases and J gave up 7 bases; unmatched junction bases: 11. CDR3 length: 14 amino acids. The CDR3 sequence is CASRMGGQANIQYF. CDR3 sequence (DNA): TGCGCCAGCCGCATGGGAGGGCAGGCGAACATTCAGTACTTC.

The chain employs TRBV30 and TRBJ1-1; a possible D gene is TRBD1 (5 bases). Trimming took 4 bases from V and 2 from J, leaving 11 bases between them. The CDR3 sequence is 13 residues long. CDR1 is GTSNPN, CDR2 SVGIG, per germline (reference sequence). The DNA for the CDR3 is TGTGCCTGGACCGAGACAGTAAACACTGAAGCTTTCTTT. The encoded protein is CAWTETVNTEAFF.

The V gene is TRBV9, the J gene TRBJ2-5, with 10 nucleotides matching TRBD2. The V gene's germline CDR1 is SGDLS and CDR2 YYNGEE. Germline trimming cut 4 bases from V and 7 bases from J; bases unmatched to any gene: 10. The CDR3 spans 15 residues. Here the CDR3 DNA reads TGTGCCAGCAGCCCCCGGGGACTAGCGCCAGGGACCCAGTACTTC. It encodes CASSPRGLAPGTQYF.

CDR3 nucleotides: TGTGCCAGCAGCCAAGATCGGGCGGGGGGGATTCCAGATACGCAGTATTTT. Translated, it gives CASSQDRAGGIPDTQYF. The rearrangement links TRBV3-1 (or the pseudogene TRBV3-2) to TRBJ2-3; 9 nucleotides align to TRBD2. The CDR3 is 17 residues long. Germline CDR1 is LGHDT and CDR2 is YNNKEL (reference sequence). V trimming: 0 bases; J trimming: 4 bases; junction bases outside the gene matches: 8.

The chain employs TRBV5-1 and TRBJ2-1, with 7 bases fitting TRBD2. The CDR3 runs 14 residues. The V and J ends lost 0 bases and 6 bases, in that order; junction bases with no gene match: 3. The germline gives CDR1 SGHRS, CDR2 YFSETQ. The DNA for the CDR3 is TGCGCCAGCAGCTTGGGCTCGGGGGGCAATGAGCAGTTCTTC. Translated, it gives CASSLGSGGNEQFF.

CDR3 nucleotide sequence: TGCGCCAGCAGCTTGGCCGTGACAGACACCGGGGAGCTGTTTTTT. Translating it yields CASSLAVTDTGELFF. The rearrangement links TRBV5-1 to TRBJ2-2; perhaps TRBD1 as D (5 bases). Trimming took 0 bases from V and 3 from J, leaving 9 bases between them. CDR3 length equals 15 residues. The germline CDR1 and CDR2 sequences are SGHRS and YFSETQ.

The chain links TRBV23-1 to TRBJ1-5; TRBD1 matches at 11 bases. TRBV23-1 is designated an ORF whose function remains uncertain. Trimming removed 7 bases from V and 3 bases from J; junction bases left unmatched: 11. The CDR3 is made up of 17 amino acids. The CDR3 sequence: CASTQGTGGWFNQPQHF. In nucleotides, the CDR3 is TGCGCCAGCACCCAAGGGACAGGGGGGTGGTTCAATCAGCCCCAGCATTTT.

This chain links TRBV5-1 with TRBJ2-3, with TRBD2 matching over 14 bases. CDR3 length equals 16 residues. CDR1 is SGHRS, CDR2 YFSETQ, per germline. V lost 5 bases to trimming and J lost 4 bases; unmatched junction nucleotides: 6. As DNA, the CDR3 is TGCGCCAGCAGGAGACTAGCGGGGGGGAGTCCAGATACGCAGTATTTT. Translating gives CASRRLAGGSPDTQYF.

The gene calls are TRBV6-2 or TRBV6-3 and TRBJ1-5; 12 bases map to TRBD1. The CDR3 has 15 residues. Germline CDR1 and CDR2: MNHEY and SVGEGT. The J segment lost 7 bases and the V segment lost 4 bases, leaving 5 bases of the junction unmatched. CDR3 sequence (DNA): TGTGCCAGCAGTTCCGGGACAGGGGGCCACCAGCCCCAGCATTTT. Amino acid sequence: CASSSGTGGHQPQHF.

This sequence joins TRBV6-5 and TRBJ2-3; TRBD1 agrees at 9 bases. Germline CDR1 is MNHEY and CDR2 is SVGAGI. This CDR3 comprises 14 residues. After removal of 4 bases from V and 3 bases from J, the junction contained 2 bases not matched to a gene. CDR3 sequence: CASSLDRGTDTQYF. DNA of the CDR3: TGTGCCAGCAGTTTGGACAGGGGAACAGATACGCAGTATTTT.

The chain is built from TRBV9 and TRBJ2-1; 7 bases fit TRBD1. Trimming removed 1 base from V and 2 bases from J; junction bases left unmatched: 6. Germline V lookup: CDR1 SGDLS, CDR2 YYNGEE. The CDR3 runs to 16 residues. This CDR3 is CASSVYGTAPYNEQFF. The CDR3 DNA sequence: TGTGCCAGCAGCGTATATGGGACAGCGCCCTACAATGAGCAGTTCTTC.

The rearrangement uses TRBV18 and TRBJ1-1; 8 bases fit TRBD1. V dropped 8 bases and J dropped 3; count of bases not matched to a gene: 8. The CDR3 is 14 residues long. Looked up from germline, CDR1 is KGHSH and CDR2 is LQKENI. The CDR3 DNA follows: TGTGCCAGCCTTACCGGGACAGGCTACACTGAAGCTTTCTTT. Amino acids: CASLTGTGYTEAFF.

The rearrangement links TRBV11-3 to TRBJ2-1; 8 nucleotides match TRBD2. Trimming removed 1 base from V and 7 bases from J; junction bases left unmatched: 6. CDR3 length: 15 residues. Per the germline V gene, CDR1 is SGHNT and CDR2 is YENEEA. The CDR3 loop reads CASSLVAGGGNEQFF. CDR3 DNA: TGTGCCAGCAGCTTAGTTGCGGGGGGCGGAAATGAGCAGTTCTTC.

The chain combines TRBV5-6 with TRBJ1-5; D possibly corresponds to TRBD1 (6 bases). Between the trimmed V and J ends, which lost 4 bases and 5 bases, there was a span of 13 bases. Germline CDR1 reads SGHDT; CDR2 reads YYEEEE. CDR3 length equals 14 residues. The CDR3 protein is CASSPLPGDQPQHF. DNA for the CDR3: TGTGCCAGCAGCCCACTTCCAGGGGATCAGCCCCAGCATTTT.

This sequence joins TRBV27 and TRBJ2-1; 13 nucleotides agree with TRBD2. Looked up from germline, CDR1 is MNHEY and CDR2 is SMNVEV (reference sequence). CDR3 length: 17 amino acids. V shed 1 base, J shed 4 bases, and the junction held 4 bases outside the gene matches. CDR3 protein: CASSLYTSGGVYNEQFF. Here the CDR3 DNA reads TGTGCCAGCAGTTTATATACTAGCGGGGGGGTATACAATGAGCAGTTCTTC.

CDR3: CASGLGQGAVYEQYV. The CDR3 DNA is TGTGCTAGTGGTTTGGGGCAGGGGGCGGTGTACGAGCAGTACGTC. V and J are TRBV12-5 and TRBJ2-7, with 8 bases matching TRBD1. The CDR3 is 15 amino acids. Germline V lookup: CDR1 LGHNT, CDR2 FRNRAP. The V and J ends lost 1 base and 4 bases, in that order; junction bases with no gene match: 6.

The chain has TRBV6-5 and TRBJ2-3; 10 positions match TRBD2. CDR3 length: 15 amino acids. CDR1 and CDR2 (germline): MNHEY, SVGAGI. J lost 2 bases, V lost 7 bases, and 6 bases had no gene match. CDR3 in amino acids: CASNRAGGPTDTQYF. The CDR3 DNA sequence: TGTGCCAGCAACAGAGCGGGGGGGCCCACAGATACGCAGTATTTT.

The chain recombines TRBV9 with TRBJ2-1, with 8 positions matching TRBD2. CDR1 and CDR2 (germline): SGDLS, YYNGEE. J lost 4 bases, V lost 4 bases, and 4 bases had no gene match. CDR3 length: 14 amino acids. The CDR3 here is CASSYGGGYNEQFF. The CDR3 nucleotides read TGTGCCAGCAGCTACGGCGGGGGGTACAATGAGCAGTTCTTC.

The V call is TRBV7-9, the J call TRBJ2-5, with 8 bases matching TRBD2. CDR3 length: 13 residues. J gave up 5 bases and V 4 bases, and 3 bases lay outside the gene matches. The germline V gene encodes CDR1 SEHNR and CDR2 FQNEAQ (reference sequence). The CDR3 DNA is TGTGCCAGCAGCTCCCGGGGGGGGGAGACCCAGTACTTC. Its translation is CASSSRGGETQYF.

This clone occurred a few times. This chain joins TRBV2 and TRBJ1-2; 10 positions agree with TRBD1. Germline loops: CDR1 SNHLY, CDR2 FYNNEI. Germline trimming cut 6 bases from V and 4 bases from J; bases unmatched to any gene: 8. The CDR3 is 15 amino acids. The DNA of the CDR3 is TGTGCCAGCAGCATCTCGGACAGGGGGTTCTATGGCTACACCTTC. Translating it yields CASSISDRGFYGYTF.

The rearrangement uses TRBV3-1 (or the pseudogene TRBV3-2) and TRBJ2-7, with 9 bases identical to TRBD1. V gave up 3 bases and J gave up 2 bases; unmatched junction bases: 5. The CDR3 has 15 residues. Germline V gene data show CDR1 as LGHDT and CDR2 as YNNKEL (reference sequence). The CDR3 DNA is TGTGCCAGCAGCCAGGGGGACAGGGTCCCCTACGAGCAGTACGTC. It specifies CASSQGDRVPYEQYV.

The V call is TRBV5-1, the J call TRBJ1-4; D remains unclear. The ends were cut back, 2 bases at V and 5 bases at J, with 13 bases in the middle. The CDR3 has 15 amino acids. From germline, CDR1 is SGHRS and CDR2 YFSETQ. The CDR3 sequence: CASSFVGALNEKLFF. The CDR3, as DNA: TGCGCCAGCAGCTTCGTCGGTGCTTTAAATGAAAAACTGTTTTTT.

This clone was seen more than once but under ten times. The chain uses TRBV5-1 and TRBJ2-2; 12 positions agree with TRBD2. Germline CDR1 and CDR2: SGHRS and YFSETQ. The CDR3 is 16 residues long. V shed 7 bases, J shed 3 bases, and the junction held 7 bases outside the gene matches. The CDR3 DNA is TGCGCCAGCGCGAGACTAGCGGGGGCGTACACCGGGGAGCTGTTTTTT. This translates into CASARLAGAYTGELFF.

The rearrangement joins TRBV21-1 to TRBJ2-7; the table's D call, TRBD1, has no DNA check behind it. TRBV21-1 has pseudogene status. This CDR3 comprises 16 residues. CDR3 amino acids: CASIELTGGRGYEQYV. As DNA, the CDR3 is TGTGCCAGCATCGAATTAACCGGAGGCAGGGGCTACGAGCAGTACGTC.

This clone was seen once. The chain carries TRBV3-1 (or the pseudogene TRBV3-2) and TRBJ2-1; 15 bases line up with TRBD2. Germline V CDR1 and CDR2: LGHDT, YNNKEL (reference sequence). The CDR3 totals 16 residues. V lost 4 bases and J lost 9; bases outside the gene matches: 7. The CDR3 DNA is TGTGCCAGCAGCCCGGGGACTAGCGGGGGGACGGGTGAGCAGTTCTTC. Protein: CASSPGTSGGTGEQFF.

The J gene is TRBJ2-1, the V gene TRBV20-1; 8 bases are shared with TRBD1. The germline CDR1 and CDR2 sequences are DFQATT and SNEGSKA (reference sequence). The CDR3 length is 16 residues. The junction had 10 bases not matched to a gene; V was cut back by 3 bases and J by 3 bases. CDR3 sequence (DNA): TGCAGTGCTAGTAGTAGGGCCGGGACAGGCTACAATGAGCAGTTCTTC. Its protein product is CSASSRAGTGYNEQFF.

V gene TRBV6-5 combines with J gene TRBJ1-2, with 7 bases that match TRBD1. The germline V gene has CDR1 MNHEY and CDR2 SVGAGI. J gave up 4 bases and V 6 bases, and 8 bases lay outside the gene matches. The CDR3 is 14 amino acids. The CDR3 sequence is CASRGTARGYGYTF. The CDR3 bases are TGTGCCAGCAGAGGGACAGCGAGGGGCTATGGCTACACCTTC.